These T cell receptor beta chains were read from a single sample in a study of shared clonotypes between healthy human individuals. Assay used: immunoSEQ multiplex PCR; TCRdb lists only in-frame clones, some missing. The sample lists some 1,900,000 clones; over 85% were seen once. The material sequenced was naive CD8+ T cells sorted from blood. Source of these receptors: a young man in good health. Each CDR3 is given without its conserved first and last residue.

J,V,CDR3
TRBJ2-2,TRBV30,ACTSPSGQPNTGELF
TRBJ2-7,TRBV5-1,ASSLSRDRGDEQY
TRBJ2-7,TRBV4-1,ASSAYHSGTVNYEQY
TRBJ2-1,TRBV13,ASSLRTSGRYNEQF
TRBJ2-7,TRBV7-2,ASRTAGHMSSYEQY
TRBJ2-3,TRBV11-2,ASSSLNTQY
TRBJ2-7,TRBV27,ASSLGLSSSYEQY
TRBJ2-7,TRBV6-1,ASSELGSGSYEQY
TRBJ1-1,TRBV5-4,ASSYTGGNTEAF
TRBJ2-7,TRBV27,ASNRGYEQY
TRBJ1-1,TRBV6-6,ASSYAMAAWDTEAF
TRBJ2-3,TRBV9,ASSPGGQGAEDTQY
TRBJ1-1,TRBV4-3,ASSHRQGATEAF
TRBJ2-3,TRBV10-3,AISGLTGITDTQY
TRBJ1-2,TRBV6-6,ASSEGQGYYGYT
TRBJ1-1,TRBV7-9,ASSLGTGDWNTEAF
TRBJ2-7,TRBV7-8,ASSPPGLATTYEQY
TRBJ2-2,TRBV4-3,ASSQDHTGENTGELF
TRBJ1-6,TRBV19,ASTVGSRWNSPLH
TRBJ1-1,TRBV11-3,ASSFYLGTEAF
TRBJ1-2,TRBV19,ASSIAPGQGNGYT
TRBJ1-4,TRBV30,AWNPRGEMDEKLF
TRBJ2-7,TRBV30,ACRGPGQISYEQY
TRBJ2-3,TRBV5-6,ASSHGVGPSTDTQY
TRBJ2-2,TRBV7-9,ASSTERQVLAAGELF
TRBJ1-2,TRBV25-1,ASSETGTGMNYGYT
TRBJ1-1,TRBV30,AWSVWPESFTEAF
TRBJ2-7,TRBV5-4,ASSLAGNPKEQY
TRBJ2-3,TRBV5-1,ASSLFSGGDTDTQY
TRBJ1-6,TRBV6-5,ASIEGQAGSPLH
TRBJ2-1,TRBV10-2,ASSGSSGFNEQF
TRBJ2-1,TRBV29-1,SVWAGRDKGEQF
TRBJ2-7,TRBV2,ASVGQDSASYEQY
TRBJ1-1,TRBV30,ASRPPTEAF
TRBJ1-6,TRBV4-1,ASSSYTGTGLSSPLH
TRBJ1-1,TRBV28,ASRLPGGDLNTEAF
TRBJ1-5,TRBV19,ASSPLGGYQPQH
TRBJ2-7,TRBV4-1,ASSQGPDRDFEQY
TRBJ1-1,TRBV30,AWSVTETQVFKGLITEAF
TRBJ2-7,TRBV5-6,ASSSGWVEQY
TRBJ1-6,TRBV14,ASSQDTYSPLH
TRBJ2-7,TRBV10-2,ASTEQGAYEQY
TRBJ2-1,TRBV5-6,ASSLDWREEYNEQF
TRBJ1-1,TRBV5-1,ASSYRQATEAF
TRBJ2-7,TRBV4-1,ASSQDRGAYYEQY
TRBJ2-5,TRBV27,ASRAQETQY
TRBJ2-3,TRBV6-1,ASSDGQTTDTQY
TRBJ2-7,TRBV11-2,ANSLTSGNYEQY
TRBJ2-7,TRBV10-3,AISEYDSRYYEQY
TRBJ2-5,TRBV9,ASSQGAQGTLVGETQY